Each of the 17 T cell receptor beta chains below was sequenced from the same sample in a study of cytomegalovirus exposure and HLA in healthy donors. PCR used 60 Vbeta primers and 13 Jbeta primers. Sequenced by immunoSEQ multiplex PCR; TCRdb stores in-frame clones only, minus some. This table holds about 230,000 clones, around four fifths found once. The material sequenced was PBMCs. These receptors originate from a boy between 10 and 17 years old in good health and CMV-seronegative.

The chain combines TRBV7-2 with TRBJ2-7; possibly TRBD2 for D (6 bases). The germline V gene encodes CDR1 SGHTA and CDR2 FQGNSA. V shed 1 base and J shed 9 bases, with 16 bases lying between them. The length of the CDR3 is 14 residues. CDR3 sequence: CASSLETGGVRQYF. CDR3 coding DNA: TGTGCCAGCAGCTTAGAGACGGGCGGGGTCCGGCAGTACTTC. Complete variable domain (other parts from reference TRBV7-2 and TRBJ2-7): GAGVSQSPSNKVTEKGKDVELRCDPISGHTALYWYRQSLGQGLEFLIYFQGNSAPDKSGLPSDRFSAERTGGSVSTLTIQRTQQEDSAVYLCASSLETGGVRQYFGPGTRLTVT.

The chain combines TRBV19 with TRBJ1-1, with D possibly matching TRBD1 (5 bases). This CDR3 contains 13 residues. Trimming left V 6 bases short and J 0 bases short, with 8 bases between. Germline V gene data show CDR1 as LNHDA and CDR2 as SQIVND (reference sequence). Here the CDR3 DNA reads TGTGCCAGTAGGCGACAGCTGAACACTGAAGCTTTCTTT. Its protein is CASRRQLNTEAFF.

This clone was counted between two and nine times. The chain links TRBV2 to TRBJ1-2, with D perhaps matching TRBD1 (6 bases). CDR3 length: 11 amino acids. Germline V CDR1 and CDR2: SNHLY, FYNNEI. Between the trimmed V and J ends, which lost 8 bases and 6 bases, there was a span of 10 bases. In DNA, the CDR3 is TGTGCCAGCGGGTACAGGGATGGCTACACCTTC. It codes for CASGYRDGYTF.

The V gene is TRBV15, the J gene TRBJ1-5; TRBD1 matches at 12 bases. Germline V gene lookup returns CDR1 LNHNV and CDR2 YYDKDF (reference sequence). Trimming cost V 4 bases and J 7 bases; bases outside gene matches: 5. This CDR3 is 15 amino acids long. CDR3 amino acids: CATSTRDRGRQPQHF. CDR3 bases: TGTGCCACCAGCACCCGGGACAGGGGGCGGCAGCCCCAGCATTTT.

The chain has TRBV2 and TRBJ2-7; TRBD2 matches 7 bases. The junction had 0 bases not matched to a gene; V was cut back by 4 bases and J by 0 bases. Germline-derived CDR1 and CDR2 are SNHLY and FYNNEI. The CDR3 runs to 13 residues. The CDR3 nucleotides read TGTGCCAGCAGTGCTAGCGGCTCCTACGAGCAGTACTTC. This translates into CASSASGSYEQYF.

The rearrangement joins TRBV2 to TRBJ1-4; D unclear. The V end lost 3 bases, the J end lost 4 bases, and 9 bases lay between the germline ends. CDR1 is SNHLY and CDR2 is FYNNEI in the germline V gene. The CDR3 is 14 amino acids. CDR3 coding DNA: TGTGCCAGCAGTGATGGGCCCGTTAATGAAAAACTGTTTTTT. Translating it yields CASSDGPVNEKLFF.

This clone has just a few counts. The rearrangement links TRBV10-1 to TRBJ1-1, with D possibly TRBD1 on 6 matching bases. This CDR3 is built from 14 residues. The germline gives CDR1 WNHNN, CDR2 SYGVQD (reference sequence). Trimming cost V 4 bases and J 5 bases, with 14 bases left between them. The DNA for the CDR3 is TGCGCCAGCAGTGCTTCGGGGGGCGCGACTGAAGCTTTCTTT. This gives the protein CASSASGGATEAFF.

The rearrangement links TRBV12-5 to TRBJ2-3; 10 bases match TRBD2. Germline V gene data show CDR1 as LGHNT and CDR2 as FRNRAP. V gave up 6 bases and J gave up 2 bases; unmatched junction bases: 11. This CDR3 has 17 residues. CDR3 nucleotides: TGTGCTAGTGGCCAGCAGCTTGGACTAGCGGACACAGATACGCAGTATTTT. Protein product: CASGQQLGLADTDTQYF. Variable domain in full (rest from reference TRBV12-5 and TRBJ2-3): DARVTQTPRHKVTEMGQEVTMRCQPILGHNTVFWYRQTMMQGLELLAYFRNRAPLDDSGMPKDRFSAEMPDATLATLKIQPSEPRDSAVYFCASGQQLGLADTDTQYFGPGTRLTVL.

The rearrangement joins TRBV23-1 to TRBJ1-3; tentatively, D is TRBD1 (6 bases). Being an ORF, TRBV23-1 has a function that is uncertain. The V and J ends lost 4 bases and 0 bases respectively, with 22 bases between them. This CDR3 region has 19 residues. CDR3 in DNA: TGCGCCAGCAGTCGGGGAAGGATTAGACAGGCCTCCTCTGGAAACACCATATATTTT. Translating gives CASSRGRIRQASSGNTIYF.

The chain carries TRBV13 and TRBJ1-1, with 7 bases fitting TRBD1. V shed 5 bases, J shed 11 bases, and the junction held 17 bases outside the gene matches. This CDR3 comprises 15 residues. Germline values: CDR1 PRHDT, CDR2 FYEKMQ (reference sequence). DNA of the CDR3: TGTGCCAGCAGCCGAAACAGGGGAGATGGTTCTAGGGCTTTCTTT. Amino acids: CASSRNRGDGSRAFF.

V usage is TRBV28 and J usage is TRBJ1-2; 8 bases map to TRBD1. Trimming took 7 bases from V and 6 from J; bases not matched to a gene: 10. Germline V gives CDR1 MDHEN, CDR2 SYDVKM. This CDR3 comprises 14 residues. CDR3 coding DNA: TGTGCCAGCATGCTCCGGACAGGGAGGAATGGCTACACCTTC. This codes for CASMLRTGRNGYTF.

The table lists this clone with a few counts. The DNA of the CDR3 is TGTGCCAGCAGAGTAGCGGTCCAAGAGACCCAGTACTTC. Translation gives CASRVAVQETQYF. The chain combines TRBV2 with TRBJ2-5; possible D gene TRBD2, 6 bases. In germline, CDR1 is SNHLY, CDR2 FYNNEI. V was clipped by 6 bases and J by 1 base, with 9 bases between them. This CDR3 is 13 amino acids long.

The chain has TRBV10-2 and TRBJ2-5, with 14 bases lining up with TRBD2. V lost 6 bases, J lost 3 bases, and 6 bases stayed unmatched. The CDR3 length is 16 residues. Germline V gene lookup returns CDR1 WSHSY and CDR2 SAAADI. The CDR3 DNA follows: TGCGCCAGCAGGGACCCGGGACTAGCGGGAGAAGAGACCCAGTACTTC. This translates into CASRDPGLAGEETQYF.

The rearrangement joins TRBV7-6 to TRBJ1-1, with D perhaps TRBD1 (6 bases). Germline lookup yields CDR1 SGHVS and CDR2 FNYEAQ. There are 19 residues in the CDR3. Trimming removed 5 bases at V and 0 bases at J, with 25 bases between. The CDR3 DNA reads TGTGCCAGCAGCCCCCGTCATAGGCAGGGGATAATTCTGAACACTGAAGCTTTCTTT. Its protein is CASSPRHRQGIILNTEAFF.

V and J are TRBV6-5 and TRBJ2-3; D may be TRBD2 (5 bases). V was clipped by 6 bases and J by 0 bases, with 10 bases between them. The CDR3 extends over 14 amino acids. Per germline, CDR1 MNHEY and CDR2 SVGAGI. CDR3 bases: TGTGCCAGCAGGAGACTATCTAGCACAGATACGCAGTATTTT. As protein: CASRRLSSTDTQYF.

This clone was seen a handful of times. The V and J genes are TRBV10-3 and TRBJ1-1; no reliable D call. CDR1 is ENHRY and CDR2 is SYGVKD in the germline V gene. The CDR3 contains 15 residues. Between the trimmed V and J ends, which lost 4 bases and 2 bases, there was a span of 14 bases. The CDR3 loop is CAISALARINTEAFF. For the CDR3, the DNA is TGTGCCATCAGTGCCCTTGCTAGGATCAACACTGAAGCTTTCTTT.

This clone appeared a few times. In nucleotides, the CDR3 is TGCAGCGCCTCTCTTTGGGCCACCCTGAACACTGAAGCTTTCTTT. Its translation is CSASLWATLNTEAFF. V and J are TRBV29-1 and TRBJ1-1; no reliable D call. CDR3 length: 15 amino acids. The germline V gene has CDR1 SQVTM and CDR2 ANQGSEA. V lost 7 bases, J lost 0 bases, and 18 bases lay in between.